The 9 T cell receptor beta chains given below trace back to one sample, sequenced in a study of T cell responses to AZD1222 COVID-19 vaccine. Here immunoSEQ multiplex PCR was the method, and the copy in TCRdb shows in-frame clones only, minus some. Of around 160,000 clones listed, 91% are singletons. The sequencing here drew on peripheral blood, taken on day 0 of AZD1222 vaccination. These receptors were collected from an adult in good health.

This clone was detected once. The rearrangement joins TRBV18 to TRBJ1-1, with unresolved D. The V gene's germline CDR1 is KGHSH and CDR2 LQKENI. The CDR3 totals 12 residues. The V end lost 3 bases, the J end lost 4 bases, and 6 bases lay between the germline ends. The CDR3 sequence: CASSPGSTEAFF. CDR3 nucleotide sequence: TGTGCCAGCTCACCGGGGAGCACTGAAGCTTTCTTT.

The chain uses TRBV3-1 (or the pseudogene TRBV3-2) and TRBJ1-2; a possible D gene is TRBD1 (5 bases). The CDR3 consists of 17 residues. CDR1 LGHDT and CDR2 YNNKEL come from the germline V gene (reference sequence). V lost 4 bases and J lost 3, with 21 bases in between. The CDR3 nucleotides are TGTGCCAGCAGCCCTTACCCCGGGACGTCCATACACTATGGCTACACCTTC. Translated: CASSPYPGTSIHYGYTF.

DNA for the CDR3: TGTGCCAGCAGCCATTACGGGGGACCGAAAAACTACGAGCAGTACTTC. It codes for CASSHYGGPKNYEQYF. The rearrangement links TRBV7-2 to TRBJ2-7; weak D call: TRBD2 (6 bases). Trimming cost V 5 bases and J 3 bases, with 20 bases left between them. The CDR3 contains 16 residues. CDR1 is SGHTA, CDR2 FQGNSA, per germline.

The chain is built from TRBV12-3 or TRBV12-4 and TRBJ1-5; D is uncertain. V gave up 2 bases and J gave up 9 bases, with 5 bases separating them. CDR3 size: 11 residues. This chain's CDR3 is CASSLSGPQHF. In DNA form, the CDR3 reads TGTGCCAGCAGTTTATCTGGGCCCCAGCATTTT.

The chain uses TRBV6-2 or TRBV6-3 and TRBJ2-7; 8 nucleotides match TRBD2. Unmatched junction bases numbered 4, after V lost 2 bases and J lost 4 bases. CDR3 length equals 14 residues. The germline CDR1 and CDR2 sequences are MNHEY and SVGEGT. The CDR3 coding sequence is TGTGCCAGCAGTTACGGTACTAGCGGATACGAGCAGTACTTC. It is translated as CASSYGTSGYEQYF.

This CDR3 is CASSLASGRLGGELFF. As DNA, the CDR3 is TGTGCCAGCAGCTTGGCAAGCGGGAGGTTGGGCGGGGAGCTGTTTTTT. The chain has TRBV11-2 and TRBJ2-2; 9 bases align to TRBD2. The CDR3 is 16 amino acids. V dropped 3 bases and J dropped 7; count of bases not matched to a gene: 9. Germline V gene lookup returns CDR1 SGHAT and CDR2 FQNNGV.

The chain is built from TRBV5-4 and TRBJ2-2; D is tentatively TRBD1 or TRBD2 (5 bases each). There are 15 residues in the CDR3. Trimming took 3 bases from V and 6 from J, leaving 15 bases between them. Germline assignment: CDR1 SGHNT and CDR2 YYREEE (reference sequence). Here the CDR3 reads CASSYGGVRSGELFF. CDR3 sequence (DNA): TGTGCCAGCAGCTATGGGGGTGTCCGGTCCGGGGAGCTGTTTTTT. The full variable domain, in which reference TRBV5-4 and TRBJ2-2 provide the parts outside the CDR3, is ETGVTQSPTHLIKTRGQQVTLRCSSQSGHNTVSWYQQALGQGPQFIFQYYREEENGRGNFPPRFSGLQFPNYSSELNVNALELDDSALYLCASSYGGVRSGELFFGEGSRLTVL.

This chain joins TRBV7-8 and TRBJ1-1; 7 nucleotides line up with TRBD1. The CDR3 runs 14 residues. V was pared by 3 bases and J by 3 bases, with 4 bases of the junction left unmatched. Per the germline V gene, CDR1 is SGHVS and CDR2 is FQNEAQ. Here the CDR3 reads CASSFDRVYTEAFF. The CDR3 DNA follows: TGTGCCAGCAGCTTTGACAGGGTATACACTGAAGCTTTCTTT.

This clone was seen only a few times. The gene calls are TRBV27 and TRBJ2-5; perhaps TRBD1 as D (6 bases). The CDR3 length is 14 residues. CDR1 is MNHEY and CDR2 is SMNVEV in the germline V gene (reference sequence). The V end lost 4 bases, the J end lost 4 bases, and 13 bases lay between the germline ends. In nucleotides, the CDR3 is TGTGCCAGCAGTTCTATTGACAGGCTAGAGACCCAGTACTTC. It yields the protein CASSSIDRLETQYF.